Sequencing of this TCR beta chain was carried out in a study of blood T cell repertoires in COVID-19. Study context: Collection of acute and convalescent COVID-19 samples took place in the United States, Italy and Spain. PBMCs, B-cell-depleted T cells, or T cells provided the cDNA or gDNA that made up the material.

Individuals aged about 18 to 90 years were recruited from 24 US areas. Participants' own reports of clinical history determined their cohort assignment. Losses at the gene ends were 4 bases for V and 1 base for J; bases not matched to a gene: 15. Germline CDR1 and CDR2: SGHRS and YFSETQ. The CDR3 runs 19 residues. Profiling relied on immunoSEQ multiplex PCR, and the TCRdb table lists in-frame clones only, not all of them. The data contain a few hundred thousand clones, around 85% of them seen just once; the ten biggest clones take up over 2%. The chain has TRBV5-1 and TRBJ2-3; 10 nucleotides agree with TRBD2. The clonotype originates from a man aged 30 to 39 who had recovered from COVID-19. Sequenced sample: PBMCs or T cells enriched from blood (not recorded which). The CDR3 loop is CASSRLLPSLAGGTDTQYF. CDR3 sequence (DNA): TGCGCCAGCAGCCGCTTGTTGCCCTCCCTAGCGGGGGGCACAGATACGCAGTATTTT.